This T cell receptor beta chain was recorded in a study of naive and memory T cell subsets. Whole-study results and caveats: Especially in CD8 cells, naive repertoires contained a few larger clonotypes, possibly CD45RA-re-expressing memory cells.

CMV status came from CD4+ IFNgamma after overnight CMV lysate stimulation. Both TRBC1 and TRBC2 were covered by a beta constant-region primer of two equimolar oligonucleotides. The ligated cDNA underwent four PCR rounds using SP2 and nested alpha and beta constant-region primers. An oligonucleotide with the SP2 primer and a 12-nucleotide UMI was ligated to the cDNA 3' end. TCRdb used MiXCR to reprocess the UMI-ligation and nested PCR reads, holding one entry per CDR3 protein. The data hold more than 95,000 distinct CDR3 sequences, with 14% observed a single time. Comments on this clonotype: The antigen remains unidentified.

Between the trimmed V and J ends, which lost 6 bases and 4 bases, there was a span of 15 bases. Germline V gene sequence: CDR1 DFQATT, CDR2 SNEGSKA (reference sequence). This CDR3 is built from 13 residues. The sequence was obtained from a human donor in good health. The sample comprised naive CD8+ T cells from blood. The rearrangement links TRBV20-1 to TRBJ1-1; D is possibly TRBD1 (5 bases). The CDR3 loop reads CSASTDFITEAFF. CDR3 bases: TGCAGTGCGTCGACAGATTTTATCACTGAAGCTTTCTTT.